These 25 T cell receptor beta chains came from one sample sequenced in a study of blood T cell repertoires in COVID-19. Some clones are missing from TCRdb's copy, which holds only in-frame ones; the method was immunoSEQ multiplex PCR. Of more than 95,000 clones in the sample, 92% were seen once. Sequencing used peripheral blood. The receptors were sampled from a man aged 50-60 years with COVID-19, enrolled during active disease.

The chain has TRBV7-8 and TRBJ1-2; no definite D call. There are 13 residues in the CDR3. In germline, CDR1 is SGHVS, CDR2 FQNEAQ. The ends were cut back, 3 bases at V and 0 bases at J, with 5 bases in the middle. The CDR3 DNA reads as TGTGCCAGCAGCTTGAGTCCTAACTATGGCTACACCTTC. Its protein product is CASSLSPNYGYTF.

The rearrangement links TRBV30 to TRBJ2-5, with 13 bases lining up with TRBD2. Germline V lookup: CDR1 GTSNPN, CDR2 SVGIG (reference sequence). V trimming: 4 bases; J trimming: 4 bases; junction bases outside the gene matches: 3. The CDR3 extends over 14 amino acids. Here the CDR3 reads CAWTRLAGGETQYF. The CDR3 DNA reads as TGTGCCTGGACTCGACTAGCGGGAGGAGAGACCCAGTACTTC. The full variable domain, with the rest looked up from reference TRBV30 and TRBJ2-5, is SQTIHQWPATLVQPVGSPLSLECTVEGTSNPNLYWYRQAAGRGLQLLFYSVGIGQISSEVPQNLSASRPQDRQFILSSKKLLLSDSGFYLCAWTRLAGGETQYFGPGTRLLVL.

CDR3 DNA: TGTGCCAGCAGGCCGGACAGGAGCTACGAGCAGTACGTC. Translating it yields CASRPDRSYEQYV. V is TRBV2 and J is TRBJ2-7; 7 nucleotides align to TRBD1. V lost 6 bases, J lost 3 bases, and 5 bases stayed unmatched. This CDR3 spans 13 amino acids. The germline V gene has CDR1 SNHLY and CDR2 FYNNEI.

The CDR3 region has the DNA TGTGCCAGCAGTCGGACAGGGGGTGCTGGTCGTTCACCCCTCCACTTT. As protein: CASSRTGGAGRSPLHF. This chain uses TRBV11-1 with TRBJ1-6; TRBD1 matches 10 bases. This CDR3 region has 16 residues. Germline loops: CDR1 SGHAT, CDR2 FQDESV (reference sequence). The V and J ends lost 6 bases and 9 bases, in that order; junction bases with no gene match: 11.

The chain employs TRBV5-1 and TRBJ1-5; no reliable D call. CDR3 length equals 15 residues. V was trimmed by 0 bases and J by 5 bases, leaving 12 bases between them. Germline V lookup: CDR1 SGHRS, CDR2 YFSETQ. The CDR3 sequence: CASSLAGLVDQPQHF. The CDR3 nucleotides are TGCGCCAGCAGCTTGGCCGGACTAGTGGATCAGCCCCAGCATTTT.

The CDR3: CAISEQGGGANVLTF. In DNA, the CDR3 is TGTGCCATCAGTGAACAGGGCGGTGGGGCCAACGTCCTGACTTTC. J is TRBJ2-6 and V is TRBV10-3; TRBD1 might be the D (6 bases). V was shortened by 3 bases and J by 3 bases, with 9 bases between the two germline ends. This CDR3 has 15 residues. CDR1 is ENHRY and CDR2 is SYGVKD in the germline V gene.

J is TRBJ2-3 and V is TRBV7-2, with TRBD2 matching 9 bases. The germline V gene encodes CDR1 SGHTA and CDR2 FQGNSA. With V trimmed by 3 bases and J by 5 bases, 9 bases remained unmatched. CDR3 length: 16 residues. CDR3 residues: CASSFGLAGELDTQYF. CDR3 DNA sequence: TGTGCCAGCAGCTTTGGGTTAGCGGGAGAGTTAGATACGCAGTATTTT.

This clone was recorded once. The genes are TRBV9 and TRBJ2-6; 8 bases agree with TRBD1. Germline V gene lookup returns CDR1 SGDLS and CDR2 YYNGEE. V was clipped by 3 bases and J by 0 bases; unmatched bases: 14. The CDR3 sequence is 20 residues long. CDR3 bases: TGTGCCAGCAGCGAGGGAACTGGACAGGGAACCCGCTCTGGGGCCAACGTCCTGACTTTC. As protein: CASSEGTGQGTRSGANVLTF.

V is TRBV18 and J is TRBJ1-2, with D perhaps matching TRBD1 (5 bases). Trimming stripped 5 bases from V and 4 bases from J, with 17 bases between. CDR3 length equals 15 residues. The germline V gene has CDR1 KGHSH and CDR2 LQKENI. The DNA of the CDR3 is TGTGCCAGCTCAACCGGAACAGGCCAAGTCTATGGCTACACCTTC. Residues: CASSTGTGQVYGYTF.

The chain is built from TRBV7-2 and TRBJ2-1; 7 bases line up with TRBD2. J was trimmed by 5 bases and V by 5 bases; bases with no gene match: 12. The CDR3 is made up of 16 amino acids. Per germline, CDR1 SGHTA and CDR2 FQGNSA. The DNA of the CDR3 is TGTGCCAGCAGCGCCCTAGCGGTCTATGGAGACAATGAGCAGTTCTTC. Amino acid sequence: CASSALAVYGDNEQFF.

This clone was found a few times. The CDR3 DNA reads TGCGCCAGCAGCTTTGGACTAGCGGCCCCGGAAGGGGAGCTGTTTTTT. Encoded protein: CASSFGLAAPEGELFF. J is TRBJ2-2 and V is TRBV5-1; TRBD2 matches at 10 bases. From germline, CDR1 is SGHRS and CDR2 YFSETQ. Trimming at V came to 2 bases and at J to 8 bases, leaving 9 bases not matched to a gene. CDR3 length equals 16 residues.

The chain uses TRBV19 and TRBJ1-2; the D gene is possibly TRBD1 (6 bases). The CDR3 has 12 residues. Germline CDR1 reads LNHDA; CDR2 reads SQIVND (reference sequence). V was pared by 8 bases and J by 3 bases, with 10 bases between. The CDR3 reads CASRGGDYGYTF. CDR3 nucleotide sequence: TGTGCCAGTCGAGGGGGGGACTATGGCTACACCTTC.

The chain carries TRBV25-1 and TRBJ1-5; 9 nucleotides line up with TRBD1. J was trimmed by 6 bases and V by 1 base; bases with no gene match: 7. Germline assignment: CDR1 MGHDK and CDR2 SYGVNS. This CDR3 is 16 amino acids long. The CDR3 coding sequence is TGTGCCAGCAGTGAATCCGGGACAGGGCCCGGTCAGCCCCAGCATTTT. Amino acids: CASSESGTGPGQPQHF.

The V call is TRBV5-1, the J call TRBJ1-3; 8 nucleotides line up with TRBD1. Germline CDR1 is SGHRS and CDR2 is YFSETQ. The CDR3 runs to 15 residues. With V trimmed by 5 bases and J by 3 bases, 7 bases remained unmatched. The CDR3 here is CASRLTGADGNTIYF. CDR3 DNA sequence: TGCGCCAGCAGGTTGACAGGGGCTGATGGAAACACCATATATTTT.

This clone was seen a few times. The V gene is TRBV7-9, the J gene TRBJ2-3, with D perhaps matching TRBD2 (5 bases). Germline V gene data show CDR1 as SEHNR and CDR2 as FQNEAQ (reference sequence). Trimming shortened V by 1 base and J by 5 bases, and 7 bases separated the two germline ends. The CDR3 consists of 13 residues. CDR3 region: CASSLVALDTQYF. CDR3 sequence (DNA): TGTGCCAGCAGCTTAGTAGCGTTAGATACGCAGTATTTT.

The chain carries TRBV6-4 and TRBJ2-3; 7 bases are shared with TRBD1. Germline CDR1 and CDR2: MRHNA and SNTAGT. V lost 3 bases and J lost 3; bases outside the gene matches: 6. This CDR3 is built from 15 residues. CDR3 amino acids: CASSERGHTTDTQYF. CDR3 in DNA: TGTGCCAGCAGTGAGAGGGGGCATACGACAGATACGCAGTATTTT.

The rearrangement links TRBV19 to TRBJ1-1; D may be TRBD1 (5 bases). Germline CDR1 is LNHDA and CDR2 is SQIVND (reference sequence). The CDR3 is 15 amino acids. V was shortened by 7 bases and J by 12 bases, with 27 bases between the two germline ends. CDR3 region: CASTQSLQAGRRSFF. The CDR3 bases are TGTGCCAGTACCCAATCCCTTCAAGCGGGACGTAGGTCTTTCTTT. The full variable domain, with the rest looked up from reference TRBV19 and TRBJ1-1, is DGGITQSPKYLFRKEGQNVTLSCEQNLNHDAMYWYRQDPGQGLRLIYYSQIVNDFQKGDIAEGYSVSREKKESFPLTVTSAQKNPTAFYLCASTQSLQAGRRSFFGQGTRLTVV.

The J gene is TRBJ1-1, the V gene TRBV4-1; 7 bases align to TRBD1. The CDR3 totals 15 residues. Trimming removed 3 bases from V and 0 bases from J; junction bases left unmatched: 4. Germline loops: CDR1 MGHRA, CDR2 YSYEKL. The CDR3 protein is CASSQGDSMNTEAFF. The CDR3 DNA reads TGCGCCAGCAGCCAGGGGGACAGCATGAACACTGAAGCTTTCTTT.

This clone was detected once. This sequence joins TRBV5-1 and TRBJ2-4; TRBD2 is a possible D gene (6 bases). Germline CDR1 reads SGHRS; CDR2 reads YFSETQ. The CDR3 loop spans 12 amino acids. The V end was cut by 4 bases, the J end by 7 bases, with 9 bases between. This CDR3 is CASSVGTNIQYF. Written as DNA, the CDR3 is TGCGCCAGCAGCGTCGGGACTAACATTCAGTACTTC.

The chain employs TRBV24-1 and TRBJ2-6, with D perhaps TRBD1 (6 bases). V was shortened by 1 base and J by 9 bases, with 15 bases between the two germline ends. In germline, CDR1 is KGHDR, CDR2 SFDVKD. CDR3 size: 16 residues. CDR3 bases: TGTGCCACCAGTGATTTATTGTTCCTGGACAGCAACGTCCTGACTTTC. As protein: CATSDLLFLDSNVLTF.

The J gene is TRBJ1-1, the V gene TRBV3-1 (or the pseudogene TRBV3-2); unclear D gene. V lost 1 base, J lost 2 bases, and 17 bases lay in between. CDR3 size: 17 residues. The germline V gene encodes CDR1 LGHDT and CDR2 YNNKEL (reference sequence). The CDR3 region has the DNA TGTGCCAGCAGCCAAGGCCCTACCGGGATTGCTAACACTGAAGCTTTCTTT. Its translation is CASSQGPTGIANTEAFF.

The chain couples TRBV10-3 to TRBJ1-1; D not resolved. Trimming shortened V by 6 bases and J by 1 base, and 12 bases separated the two germline ends. Germline values: CDR1 ENHRY, CDR2 SYGVKD. The CDR3 has 14 residues. The CDR3 nucleotides read TGTGCCATCAGCCTGGACTGGTCGAACACTGAAGCTTTCTTT. Its translation is CAISLDWSNTEAFF.

The table lists this clone with a count of one. V usage is TRBV10-2 and J usage is TRBJ2-1, with 9 nucleotides matching TRBD2. There are 13 residues in the CDR3. The germline V gene has CDR1 WSHSY and CDR2 SAAADI. Losses at the gene ends were 4 bases for V and 9 bases for J; bases not matched to a gene: 4. The CDR3 DNA reads TGCGCCAGCAGTGTCCTAGCGGGAAGTGAGCAGTTCTTC. This sequence encodes CASSVLAGSEQFF.

The CDR3 coding sequence is TGTGCCAGCAGCCCCGGACAGGGTGAGAGGGAGACCCAGTACTTC. Its translation is CASSPGQGERETQYF. V and J are TRBV28 and TRBJ2-5; TRBD1 aligns across 8 bases. The CDR3 extends over 15 amino acids. The V segment lost 6 bases and the J segment 5 bases; nucleotides outside the gene matches: 11. Germline loops: CDR1 MDHEN, CDR2 SYDVKM.

CDR3 amino acids: CAVSSGPRDEQFF. CDR3 sequence (DNA): TGTGCCGTATCTAGCGGGCCTAGGGATGAGCAGTTCTTC. V gene TRBV30 combines with J gene TRBJ2-1; 8 bases line up with TRBD2. Germline V lookup: CDR1 GTSNPN, CDR2 SVGIG (reference sequence). V shed 8 bases, J shed 8 bases, and the junction held 11 bases outside the gene matches. The CDR3 length is 13 residues.